Presented here are 21 T cell receptor beta chains from one specimen sequenced in a study of T cells in Graves' hyperthyroidism and ophthalmopathy. Amplification yielded TCR beta CDR3 regions, with RNA transcripts as the source. A first-round RT-PCR of the TCR CDR3 used the HTBI primer set. From the multiplex PCR reads, TCRdb called clonotypes with MiXCR, one entry per CDR3 protein. Among 800,000 or so distinct CDR3 sequences, around 38% were seen once, and the ten largest hold 8.9%. The sample comprised blood. The receptors come from a man in his late teens or twenties with Graves' hyperthyroidism.

This clonotype was counted ten times or more. This rearrangement joins TRBV10-3 to TRBJ2-5; 16 bases agree with TRBD2. From germline, CDR1 is ENHRY and CDR2 SYGVKD. Losses at the gene ends were 7 bases for V and 4 bases for J; bases not matched to a gene: 6. CDR3 length: 16 residues. The CDR3 loop is CAIKGGTSGRAETQYF. The CDR3 region has the DNA TGTGCCATCAAGGGCGGGACTAGCGGGAGGGCAGAGACCCAGTACTTC.

This clonotype was seen repeatedly, ten times or more. The gene calls are TRBV10-3 and TRBJ1-1, with D maybe TRBD1 (5 bases). The CDR3 extends over 14 amino acids. Germline loops: CDR1 ENHRY, CDR2 SYGVKD. V gave up 0 bases and J gave up 6 bases, with 11 bases separating them. The chain's CDR3 is CAISESGGGAEAFF. DNA of the CDR3: TGTGCCATCAGTGAGTCTGGTGGGGGGGCTGAAGCTTTCTTT.

This clonotype was counted between two and nine times. V gene TRBV4-2 combines with J gene TRBJ1-2; no definite D call. The length of the CDR3 is 13 residues. V lost 0 bases and J lost 8, with 10 bases in between. Germline CDR1 LGHNA, CDR2 YNFKEQ. The CDR3 sequence: CASSQDPGRGYTF. CDR3 coding DNA: TGTGCCAGCAGCCAAGACCCGGGCCGGGGCTACACCTTC.

This clonotype was recorded a few times. This chain's CDR3 is CRPSGTDTQYF. DNA for the CDR3: TGCAGGCCATCGGGTACAGATACGCAGTATTTT. The chain carries TRBV20-1 and TRBJ2-3; the D is unclear. The CDR3 length is 11 residues. CDR1 and CDR2 from the germline V gene are DFQATT and SNEGSKA (reference sequence).

This clonotype was found once. A much larger clone lies one base from this, so it may be a read error. The chain carries TRBV20-1 and TRBJ1-4; 9 bases are shared with TRBD1. CDR1 is DFQATT, CDR2 SNEGSKA, per germline (reference sequence). This CDR3 is 13 amino acids long. The CDR3 DNA is TGCAGTGCCTCCGGGACAGGGTATGAAAAACCGTTTTTT. Amino acid sequence: CSASGTGYEKPFF.

This clonotype was recorded at least ten times. The rearrangement links TRBV7-8 to TRBJ1-4; 8 bases are shared with TRBD1. V was clipped by 5 bases and J by 1 base; unmatched bases: 6. The germline V gene encodes CDR1 SGHVS and CDR2 FQNEAQ. This CDR3 contains 16 residues. CDR3 residues: CASSATGGGTNEKLFF. CDR3 coding DNA: TGTGCCAGCAGCGCAACAGGGGGTGGAACTAATGAAAAACTGTTTTTT.

This chain joins TRBV27 and TRBJ1-5; TRBD1 matches 9 bases. Germline CDR1 is MNHEY and CDR2 is SMNVEV (reference sequence). The CDR3 is 14 residues long. The V segment lost 7 bases and the J segment 4 bases; nucleotides outside the gene matches: 5. The CDR3 bases are TGTGCCAGCAAGGCCGGGACAGGGAATCAGCCCCAGCATTTT. It encodes CASKAGTGNQPQHF.

The chain is built from TRBV7-9 and TRBJ1-5, with D possibly being TRBD1 (5 bases). Germline CDR1 reads SEHNR; CDR2 reads FQNEAQ (reference sequence). This CDR3 comprises 16 residues. V was trimmed by 5 bases and J by 1 base, leaving 15 bases between them. CDR3 sequence reads: CASSPPGGESNQPQHF. In DNA, the CDR3 is TGTGCCAGCAGCCCGCCGGGGGGGGAAAGCAATCAGCCCCAGCATTTT.

Concerning this clonotype: The junction does not match germline at one end; this may be a read error. V gene TRBV9 combines with J gene TRBJ1-3; the match to TRBD1 covers 9 bases. The CDR3 extends over 17 amino acids. CDR1 is SGDLS and CDR2 is YYNGEE in the germline V gene. The CDR3 DNA follows: TGTGCCAGCAGCGCCCGGGACAGGGAGGGCGCTGGAGACACCATATATTTT. This sequence encodes CASSARDREGAGDTIYF.

V is TRBV9 and J is TRBJ2-2, with D uncertain. The CDR3 runs to 15 residues. Between the trimmed V and J ends, which lost 6 bases and 1 base, there was a span of 13 bases. CDR1 SGDLS and CDR2 YYNGEE come from the germline V gene. CDR3 nucleotide sequence: TGTGCCAGCAACGTCCTGAACCAGAACACCGGGGAGCTGTTTTTT. It encodes CASNVLNQNTGELFF.

J is TRBJ2-7 and V is TRBV20-1; D ambiguous. The CDR3 length is 15 residues. Germline CDR1 and CDR2: DFQATT and SNEGSKA (reference sequence). Trimming pared 0 bases from V and 0 bases from J, leaving 12 bases between. The CDR3 loop reads CSARELNTLSYEQYF. CDR3 DNA sequence: TGCAGTGCTAGAGAGCTTAACACCCTCTCCTACGAGCAGTACTTC.

The chain has TRBV12-3 or TRBV12-4 and TRBJ2-6; 9 nucleotides agree with TRBD1. J was trimmed by 0 bases and V by 5 bases; bases with no gene match: 5. This CDR3 contains 17 residues. Written as DNA, the CDR3 is TGTGCCAGCAGTCCGGGACAGGGCTTCTCTGGGGCCAACGTCCTGACTTTC. It is translated as CASSPGQGFSGANVLTF.

The rearrangement joins TRBV5-1 to TRBJ2-2; no clear D. Germline assignment: CDR1 SGHRS and CDR2 YFSETQ. Trimming pared 4 bases from V and 6 bases from J, leaving 19 bases between. This CDR3 spans 16 amino acids. This CDR3 reads CASSETPRYRPGELFF. CDR3 DNA: TGCGCCAGCAGCGAAACCCCGAGGTATCGACCCGGGGAGCTGTTTTTT.

This clonotype was recorded many times. The J gene is TRBJ2-7, the V gene TRBV14, with D uncertain. Germline CDR1 is SGHDN and CDR2 is FVKESK. This CDR3 spans 12 amino acids. V lost 5 bases and J 2 bases, leaving 7 bases between the germline ends. The CDR3: CASSASAYEQYF. The CDR3 nucleotides read TGTGCCAGCAGCGCCTCGGCCTACGAGCAGTACTTC.

The chain uses TRBV6-1 and TRBJ2-7; D not certain. V was shortened by 2 bases and J by 11 bases, with 22 bases between the two germline ends. The germline CDR1 and CDR2 sequences are MNHNS and SASEGT. The CDR3 consists of 15 residues. The CDR3 DNA is TGTGCCAGCAGTGAATATAAAACAGACCATTCGTCGGAGTACTTC. Protein: CASSEYKTDHSSEYF.

This sequence joins TRBV2 and TRBJ1-1; D is unresolved. The V and J ends lost 4 bases and 1 base respectively, with 10 bases between them. Germline V gene data show CDR1 as SNHLY and CDR2 as FYNNEI. The CDR3 is 14 amino acids. CDR3: CASSGYSSNTEAFF. The CDR3 region has the DNA TGTGCCAGCAGTGGATACAGCTCGAACACTGAAGCTTTCTTT.

DNA of the CDR3: TGCGCCAGCAGCTCCTGGGACCTGGGGGCGAACTCTGGAAACACCATATATTTT. It specifies CASSSWDLGANSGNTIYF. V and J are TRBV5-1 and TRBJ1-3; possibly TRBD1 for D (6 bases). There are 18 residues in the CDR3. Germline CDR1 reads SGHRS; CDR2 reads YFSETQ. With 3 bases removed from V and 0 bases from J, the gap between germline ends came to 19 bases.

Of note for this clonotype: One junction end does not reproduce the germline sequence, and a read error may be involved. The chain couples TRBV9 to TRBJ2-2; perhaps TRBD1 as D (6 bases). Per germline, CDR1 SGDLS and CDR2 YYNGEE. The CDR3 sequence is 16 residues long. CDR3 sequence reads: CASSVGWGQDTWELFF. In DNA, the CDR3 is TGTGCCAGCAGCGTAGGCTGGGGGCAAGACACCTGGGAGCTGTTTTTT.

This clonotype appeared many times. The chain combines TRBV19 with TRBJ1-1; D unclear. Trimming left V 10 bases short and J 3 bases short, with 15 bases between. Germline CDR1 reads LNHDA; CDR2 reads SQIVND (reference sequence). The CDR3 spans 13 residues. This CDR3 reads CAIAEALDTEAFF. The CDR3 region has the DNA TGTGCCATAGCTGAGGCTCTGGACACTGAAGCTTTCTTT.

The sample holds many counts of this clonotype. The rearrangement joins TRBV9 to TRBJ1-1, with TRBD1 matching over 8 bases. V shed 2 bases, J shed 3 bases, and the junction held 3 bases outside the gene matches. The CDR3 runs 14 residues. CDR1 is SGDLS and CDR2 is YYNGEE in the germline V gene. The DNA of the CDR3 is TGTGCCAGCAGCGTGGGACAGGTCGACACTGAAGCTTTCTTT. Translated, it gives CASSVGQVDTEAFF.

This clonotype has a handful of counts. This chain connects TRBV6-5 to TRBJ2-5; 7 bases line up with TRBD2. The germline V gene has CDR1 MNHEY and CDR2 SVGAGI. The CDR3 runs to 14 residues. The V and J ends lost 5 bases and 1 base, in that order; junction bases with no gene match: 4. As DNA, the CDR3 is TGTGCCAGCAGTCAGACTAGCCGCCAAGAGACCCAGTACTTC. The encoded protein is CASSQTSRQETQYF.